Included here is one TCR beta chain sequence, with context. The sample originates from a study of beta chain features in type 1 diabetes. Expressed TCRB transcripts were sequenced because the isolated RNA had all been reverse transcribed beforehand. Clones were sequenced by immunoSEQ multiplex PCR, and TCRdb holds only the in-frame ones, with some missing. Of under 550,000 clones in the sample, around 10% were seen once. This CDR3 contains 10 residues. CDR1 is SNHLY and CDR2 is FYNNEI in the germline V gene. V shed 6 bases and J shed 10 bases, with 7 bases lying between them. This chain uses TRBV2 with TRBJ2-1; D is undetermined. This TCR came from a woman under 30 in good health. Sample: naive CD4+ T cells from blood. The CDR3 reads CASRPLEQFF. CDR3 coding DNA: TGTGCCAGCAGACCTCTAGAGCAGTTCTTC.